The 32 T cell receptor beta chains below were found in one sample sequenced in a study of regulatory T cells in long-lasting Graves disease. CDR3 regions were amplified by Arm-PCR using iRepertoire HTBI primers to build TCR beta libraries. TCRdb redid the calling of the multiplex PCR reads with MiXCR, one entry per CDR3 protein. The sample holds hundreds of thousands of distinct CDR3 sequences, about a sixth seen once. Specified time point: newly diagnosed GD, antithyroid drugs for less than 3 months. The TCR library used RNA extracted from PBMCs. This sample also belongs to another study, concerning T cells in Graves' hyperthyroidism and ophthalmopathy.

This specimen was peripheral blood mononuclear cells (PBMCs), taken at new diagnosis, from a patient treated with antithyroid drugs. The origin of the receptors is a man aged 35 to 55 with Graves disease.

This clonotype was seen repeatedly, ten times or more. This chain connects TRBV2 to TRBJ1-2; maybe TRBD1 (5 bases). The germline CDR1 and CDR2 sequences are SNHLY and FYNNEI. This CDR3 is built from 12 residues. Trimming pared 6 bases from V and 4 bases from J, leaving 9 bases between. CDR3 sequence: CASRGVAYGYTF. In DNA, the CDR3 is TGTGCCAGCAGAGGGGTGGCCTATGGCTACACCTTC.

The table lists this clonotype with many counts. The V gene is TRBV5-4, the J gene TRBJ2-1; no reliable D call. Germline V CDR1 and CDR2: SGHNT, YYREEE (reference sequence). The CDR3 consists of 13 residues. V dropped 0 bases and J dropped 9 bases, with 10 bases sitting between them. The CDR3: CASSLGGYGEQFF. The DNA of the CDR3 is TGTGCCAGCAGCTTGGGCGGATATGGTGAGCAGTTCTTC. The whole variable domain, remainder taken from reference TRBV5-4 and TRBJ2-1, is ETGVTQSPTHLIKTRGQQVTLRCSSQSGHNTVSWYQQALGQGPQFIFQYYREEENGRGNFPPRFSGLQFPNYSSELNVNALELDDSALYLCASSLGGYGEQFFGPGTRLTVL.

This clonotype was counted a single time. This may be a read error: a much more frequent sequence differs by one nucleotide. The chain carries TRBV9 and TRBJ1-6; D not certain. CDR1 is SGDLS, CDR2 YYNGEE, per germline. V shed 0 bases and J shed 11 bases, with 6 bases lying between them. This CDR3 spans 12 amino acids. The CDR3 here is CASSVEDPPLHF. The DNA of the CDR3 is TGTGCCAGCAGCGTAGAGGATCCACCCCTCCACTTT. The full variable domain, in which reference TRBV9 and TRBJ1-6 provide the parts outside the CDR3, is DSGVTQTPKHLITATGQRVTLRCSPRSGDLSVYWYQQSLDQGLQFLIQYYNGEERAKGNILERFSAQQFPDLHSELNLSSLELGDSALYFCASSVEDPPLHFGNGTRLTVT.

This CDR3 reads CASSLDRENGRDTQYF. The CDR3 DNA follows: TGTGCCAGCAGCTTGGACAGGGAGAACGGCAGGGATACGCAGTATTTT. The chain combines TRBV5-4 with TRBJ2-3; tentative D call: TRBD1 (6 bases). The germline CDR1 and CDR2 sequences are SGHNT and YYREEE (reference sequence). The CDR3 consists of 16 residues. V lost 0 bases and J lost 6, with 17 bases in between.

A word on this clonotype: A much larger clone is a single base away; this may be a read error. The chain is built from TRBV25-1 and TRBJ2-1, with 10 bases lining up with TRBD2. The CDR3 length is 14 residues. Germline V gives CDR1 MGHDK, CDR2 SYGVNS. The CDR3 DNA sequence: TGTGCCGCCAGCAGCGGGGGGGCCAGCAATGAGCAGTCCTTC. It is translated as CAASSGGASNEQSF.

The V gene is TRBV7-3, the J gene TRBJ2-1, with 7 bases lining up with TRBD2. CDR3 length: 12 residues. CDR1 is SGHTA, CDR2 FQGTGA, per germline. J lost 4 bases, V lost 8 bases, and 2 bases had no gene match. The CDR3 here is CASGGDYNEQFF. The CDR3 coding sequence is TGTGCCAGCGGGGGGGATTACAATGAGCAGTTCTTC. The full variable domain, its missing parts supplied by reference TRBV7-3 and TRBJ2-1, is GAGVSQTPSNKVTEKGKYVELRCDPISGHTALYWYRQSLGQGPEFLIYFQGTGAADDSGLPNDRFFAVRPEGSVSTLKIQRTERGDSAVYLCASGGDYNEQFFGPGTRLTVL.

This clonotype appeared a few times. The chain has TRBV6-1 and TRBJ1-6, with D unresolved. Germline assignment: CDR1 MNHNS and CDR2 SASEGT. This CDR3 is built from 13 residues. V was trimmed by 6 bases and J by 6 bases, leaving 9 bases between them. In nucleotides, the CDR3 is TGTGCCAGCAGCCCGTTCCCTAATTCACCCCTCCACTTT. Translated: CASSPFPNSPLHF.

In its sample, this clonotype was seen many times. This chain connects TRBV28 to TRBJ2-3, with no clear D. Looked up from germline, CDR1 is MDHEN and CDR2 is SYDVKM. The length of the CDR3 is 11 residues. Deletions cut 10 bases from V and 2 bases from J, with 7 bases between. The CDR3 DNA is TGTGCCATCAAGACCACAGATACGCAGTATTTT. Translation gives CAIKTTDTQYF. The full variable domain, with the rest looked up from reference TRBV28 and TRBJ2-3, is DVKVTQSSRYLVKRTGEKVFLECVQDMDHENMFWYRQDPGLGLRLIYFSYDVKMKEKGDIPEGYSVSREKKERFSLILESASTNQTSMYLCAIKTTDTQYFGPGTRLTVL.

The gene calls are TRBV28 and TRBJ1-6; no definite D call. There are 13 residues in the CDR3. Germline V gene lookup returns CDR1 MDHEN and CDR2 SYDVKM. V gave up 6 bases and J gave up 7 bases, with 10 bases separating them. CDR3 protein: CASSYAANSPLHF. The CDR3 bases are TGTGCCAGCAGCTATGCTGCCAATTCACCCCTCCACTTT.

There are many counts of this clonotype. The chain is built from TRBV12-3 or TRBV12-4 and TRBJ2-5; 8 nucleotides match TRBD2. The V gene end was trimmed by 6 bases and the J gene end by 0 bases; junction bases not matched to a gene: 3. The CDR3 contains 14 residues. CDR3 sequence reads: CASRAGGYQETQYF. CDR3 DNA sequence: TGTGCCAGCAGGGCGGGGGGATACCAAGAGACCCAGTACTTC.

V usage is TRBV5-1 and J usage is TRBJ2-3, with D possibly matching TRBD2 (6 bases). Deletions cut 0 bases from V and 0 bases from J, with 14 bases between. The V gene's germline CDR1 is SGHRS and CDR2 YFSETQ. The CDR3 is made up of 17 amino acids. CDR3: CASSLVAGIPSTDTQYF. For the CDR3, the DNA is TGCGCCAGCAGCTTGGTGGCGGGGATCCCTAGCACAGATACGCAGTATTTT.

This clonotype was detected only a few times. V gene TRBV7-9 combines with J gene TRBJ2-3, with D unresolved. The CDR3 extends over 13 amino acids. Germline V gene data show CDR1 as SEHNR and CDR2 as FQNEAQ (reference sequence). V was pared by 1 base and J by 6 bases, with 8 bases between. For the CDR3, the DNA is TGTGCCAGCAGCTTAGGGTTTGGGGATACGCAGTATTTT. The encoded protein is CASSLGFGDTQYF. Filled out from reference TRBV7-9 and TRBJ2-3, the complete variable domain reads DTGVSQNPRHKITKRGQNVTFRCDPISEHNRLYWYRQTLGQGPEFLTYFQNEAQLEKSRLLSDRFSAERPKGSFSTLEIQRTEQGDSAMYLCASSLGFGDTQYFGPGTRLTVL.

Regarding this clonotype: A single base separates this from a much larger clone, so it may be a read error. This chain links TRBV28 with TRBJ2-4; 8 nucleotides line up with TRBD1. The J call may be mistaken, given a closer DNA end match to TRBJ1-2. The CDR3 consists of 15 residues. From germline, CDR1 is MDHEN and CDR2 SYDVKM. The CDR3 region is CASSRTGTRLVFYTF. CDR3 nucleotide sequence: TGTGCCAGCAGCCGGACAGGGACCCGATTAGTCTTCTACACCTTC.

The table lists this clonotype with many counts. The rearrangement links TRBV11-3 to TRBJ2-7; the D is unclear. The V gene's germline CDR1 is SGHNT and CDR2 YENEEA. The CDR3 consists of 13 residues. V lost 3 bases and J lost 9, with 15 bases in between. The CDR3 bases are TGTGCCAGCAGCTTTCAGACCGGTCTCGGGCAGTACTTC. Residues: CASSFQTGLGQYF.

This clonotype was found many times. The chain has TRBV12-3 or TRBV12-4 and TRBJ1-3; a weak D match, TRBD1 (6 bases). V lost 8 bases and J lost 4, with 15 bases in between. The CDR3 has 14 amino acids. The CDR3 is CASQDSWWGNTIYF. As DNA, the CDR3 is TGTGCCAGCCAGGACAGCTGGTGGGGAAACACCATATATTTT.

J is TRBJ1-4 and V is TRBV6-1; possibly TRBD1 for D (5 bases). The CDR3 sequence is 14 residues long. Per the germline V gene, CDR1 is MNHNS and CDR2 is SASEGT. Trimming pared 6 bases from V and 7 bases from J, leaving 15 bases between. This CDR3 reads CASRSRGVTEKLFF. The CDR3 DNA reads TGTGCCAGCAGATCGAGAGGGGTAACTGAAAAACTGTTTTTT.

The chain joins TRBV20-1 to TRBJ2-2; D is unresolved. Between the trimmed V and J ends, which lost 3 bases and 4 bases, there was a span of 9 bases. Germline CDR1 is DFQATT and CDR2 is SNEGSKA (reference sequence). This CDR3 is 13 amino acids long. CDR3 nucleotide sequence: TGCAGTGCTAGGGCGAGATTCACCGGGGAGCTGTTTTTT. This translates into CSARARFTGELFF.

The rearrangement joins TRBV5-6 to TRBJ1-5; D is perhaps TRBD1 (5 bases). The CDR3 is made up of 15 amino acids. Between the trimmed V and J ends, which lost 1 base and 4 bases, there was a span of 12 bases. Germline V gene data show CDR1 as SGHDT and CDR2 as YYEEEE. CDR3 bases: TGTGCCAGCAGCTTGTCGGGACGGGGGAATCAGCCCCAGCATTTT. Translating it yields CASSLSGRGNQPQHF.

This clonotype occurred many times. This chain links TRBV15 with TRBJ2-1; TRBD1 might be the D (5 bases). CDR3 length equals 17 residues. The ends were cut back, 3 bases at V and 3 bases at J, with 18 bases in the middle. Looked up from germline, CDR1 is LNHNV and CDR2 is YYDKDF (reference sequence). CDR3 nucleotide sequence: TGTGCCACCAGCAGCCCATCCGCGCAGGGATTCTACAATGAGCAGTTCTTC. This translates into CATSSPSAQGFYNEQFF.

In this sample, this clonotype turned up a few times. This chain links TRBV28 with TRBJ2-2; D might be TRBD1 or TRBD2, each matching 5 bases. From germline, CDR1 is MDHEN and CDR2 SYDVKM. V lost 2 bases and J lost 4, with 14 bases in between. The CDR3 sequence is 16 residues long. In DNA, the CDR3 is TGTGCCAGCAGTTTAACTGGGGACGATAGCACCGGGGAGCTGTTTTTT. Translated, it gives CASSLTGDDSTGELFF.

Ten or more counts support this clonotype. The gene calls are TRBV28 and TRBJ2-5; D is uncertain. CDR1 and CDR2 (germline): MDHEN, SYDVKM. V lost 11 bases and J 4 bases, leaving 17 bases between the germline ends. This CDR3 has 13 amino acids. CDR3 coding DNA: TGTGCCGCCCGGCCATCGGCGCGAGAGACCCAGTACTTC. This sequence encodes CAARPSARETQYF. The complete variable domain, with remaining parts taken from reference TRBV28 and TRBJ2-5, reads DVKVTQSSRYLVKRTGEKVFLECVQDMDHENMFWYRQDPGLGLRLIYFSYDVKMKEKGDIPEGYSVSREKKERFSLILESASTNQTSMYLCAARPSARETQYFGPGTRLLVL.

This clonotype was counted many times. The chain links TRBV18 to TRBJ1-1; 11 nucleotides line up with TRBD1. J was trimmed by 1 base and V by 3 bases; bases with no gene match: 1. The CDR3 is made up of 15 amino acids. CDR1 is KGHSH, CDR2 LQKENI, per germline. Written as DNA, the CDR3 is TGTGCCAGCTCACCGGGACAGGGGGGGAACACTGAAGCTTTCTTT. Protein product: CASSPGQGGNTEAFF.

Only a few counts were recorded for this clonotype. Here the CDR3 reads CASSEWSSEQYF. As DNA, the CDR3 is TGTGCCAGCAGTGAATGGAGCAGCGAGCAGTACTTC. The chain combines TRBV25-1 with TRBJ2-7; D gene ambiguous. Trimming cost V 1 base and J 6 bases, with 7 bases left between them. Per germline, CDR1 MGHDK and CDR2 SYGVNS. The CDR3 runs to 12 residues.

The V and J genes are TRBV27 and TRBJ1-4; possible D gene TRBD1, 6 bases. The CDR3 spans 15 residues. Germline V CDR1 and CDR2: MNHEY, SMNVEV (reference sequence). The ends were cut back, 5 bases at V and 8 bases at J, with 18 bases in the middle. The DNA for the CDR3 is TGTGCCAGCAGTGCTATAGGGGGGTCTCGGGAAAAACTGTTTTTT. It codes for CASSAIGGSREKLFF.

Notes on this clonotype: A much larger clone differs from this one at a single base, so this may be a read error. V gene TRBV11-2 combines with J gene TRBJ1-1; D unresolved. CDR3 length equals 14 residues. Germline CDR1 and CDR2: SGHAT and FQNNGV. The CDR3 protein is CAGSLIRQNLEAFF. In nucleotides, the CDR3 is TGTGCCGGCAGCTTAATCAGGCAGAATCTTGAAGCTTTCTTT.

The CDR3 loop reads CASSVTSLETQYF. The CDR3 DNA is TGTGCCAGCAGCGTAACTAGTTTGGAGACCCAGTACTTC. The V gene is TRBV9, the J gene TRBJ2-5; possibly TRBD2 for D (5 bases). Germline CDR1 reads SGDLS; CDR2 reads YYNGEE. Trimming took 1 base from V and 5 from J, leaving 9 bases between them. The CDR3 is 13 residues long.

For the CDR3, the DNA is TGCAGTGCTAGCTGGGGAGGCGAGACCCAGTACTTC. Translating it yields CSASWGGETQYF. The J gene is TRBJ2-5, the V gene TRBV20-1; D is possibly TRBD2 (6 bases). The V and J ends lost 3 bases and 5 bases respectively, with 10 bases between them. This CDR3 comprises 12 residues. CDR1 DFQATT and CDR2 SNEGSKA come from the germline V gene (reference sequence).

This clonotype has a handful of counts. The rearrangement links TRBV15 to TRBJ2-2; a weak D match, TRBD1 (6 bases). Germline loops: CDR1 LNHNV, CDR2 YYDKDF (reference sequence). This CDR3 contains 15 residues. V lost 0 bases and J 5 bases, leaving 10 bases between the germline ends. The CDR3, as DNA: TGTGCCACCAGCAGAGATTCAGGGGTTACCGGGGAGCTGTTTTTT. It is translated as CATSRDSGVTGELFF.

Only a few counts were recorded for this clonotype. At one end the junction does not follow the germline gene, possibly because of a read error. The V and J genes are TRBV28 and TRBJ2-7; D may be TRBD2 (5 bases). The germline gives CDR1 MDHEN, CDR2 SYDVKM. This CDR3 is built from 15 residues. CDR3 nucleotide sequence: TGTGCCTGCAGTTTCCGACCTCCGGGATTCTACGAGCAGTACTTC. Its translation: CACSFRPPGFYEQYF.

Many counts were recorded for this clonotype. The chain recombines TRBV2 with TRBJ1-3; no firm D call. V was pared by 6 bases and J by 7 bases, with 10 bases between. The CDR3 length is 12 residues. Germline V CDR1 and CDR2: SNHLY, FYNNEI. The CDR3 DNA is TGTGCCAGCAGGATTTCGTCGAACACCATATATTTT. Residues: CASRISSNTIYF. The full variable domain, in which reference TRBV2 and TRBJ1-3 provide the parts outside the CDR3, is EPEVTQTPSHQVTQMGQEVILRCVPISNHLYFYWYRQILGQKVEFLVSFYNNEISEKSEIFDDQFSVERPDGSNFTLKIRSTKLEDSAMYFCASRISSNTIYFGEGSWLTVV.

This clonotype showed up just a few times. CDR3 sequence: CAISGTGAGNTIYF. The CDR3, as DNA: TGTGCCATCAGTGGGACGGGAGCTGGAAACACCATATATTTT. The V and J genes are TRBV10-3 and TRBJ1-3, with unresolved D. Germline CDR1 and CDR2: ENHRY and SYGVKD. V was cut by 4 bases and J by 2 bases, with 9 bases left in between. The CDR3 loop spans 14 amino acids.

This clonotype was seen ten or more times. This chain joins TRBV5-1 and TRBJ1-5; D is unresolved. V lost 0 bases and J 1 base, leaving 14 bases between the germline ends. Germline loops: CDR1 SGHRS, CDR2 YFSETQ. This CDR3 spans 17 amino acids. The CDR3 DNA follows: TGCGCCAGCAGCTTGGCAACTGGATCCGGGAGCAATCAGCCCCAGCATTTT. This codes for CASSLATGSGSNQPQHF.